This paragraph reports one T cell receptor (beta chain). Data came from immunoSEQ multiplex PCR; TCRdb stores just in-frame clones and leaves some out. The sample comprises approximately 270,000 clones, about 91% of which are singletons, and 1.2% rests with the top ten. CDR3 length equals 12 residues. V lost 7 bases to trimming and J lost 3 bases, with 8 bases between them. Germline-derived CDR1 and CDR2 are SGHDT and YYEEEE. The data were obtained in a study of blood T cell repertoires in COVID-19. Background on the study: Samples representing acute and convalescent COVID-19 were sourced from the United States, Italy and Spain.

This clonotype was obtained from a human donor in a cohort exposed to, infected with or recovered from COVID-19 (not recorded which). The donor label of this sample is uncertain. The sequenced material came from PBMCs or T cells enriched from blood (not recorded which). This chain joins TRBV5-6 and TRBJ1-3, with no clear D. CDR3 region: CASEEYGNTIYF. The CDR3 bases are TGTGCCAGCGAAGAGTATGGAAACACCATATATTTT.